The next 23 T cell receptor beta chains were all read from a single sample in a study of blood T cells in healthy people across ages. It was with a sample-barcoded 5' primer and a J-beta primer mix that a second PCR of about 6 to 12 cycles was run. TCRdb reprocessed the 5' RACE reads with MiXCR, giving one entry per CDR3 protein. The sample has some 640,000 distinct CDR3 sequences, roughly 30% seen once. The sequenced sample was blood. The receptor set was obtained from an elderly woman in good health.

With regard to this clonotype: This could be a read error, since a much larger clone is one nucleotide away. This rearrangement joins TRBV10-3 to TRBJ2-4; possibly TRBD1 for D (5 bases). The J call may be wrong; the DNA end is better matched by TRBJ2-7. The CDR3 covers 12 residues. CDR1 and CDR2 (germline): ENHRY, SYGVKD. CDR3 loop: CAIRGAPHEQYF. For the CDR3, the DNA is TGTGCCATCAGAGGGGCTCCCCACGAGCAGTACTTC.

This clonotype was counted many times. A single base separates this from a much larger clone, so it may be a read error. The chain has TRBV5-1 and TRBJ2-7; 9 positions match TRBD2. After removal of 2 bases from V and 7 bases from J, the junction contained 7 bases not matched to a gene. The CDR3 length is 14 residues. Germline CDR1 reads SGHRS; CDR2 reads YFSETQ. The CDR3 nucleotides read TGCGCCAGCAGCTTCAGCGGGGGGTCCAATGAGCAGTACTTC. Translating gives CASSFSGGSNEQYF.

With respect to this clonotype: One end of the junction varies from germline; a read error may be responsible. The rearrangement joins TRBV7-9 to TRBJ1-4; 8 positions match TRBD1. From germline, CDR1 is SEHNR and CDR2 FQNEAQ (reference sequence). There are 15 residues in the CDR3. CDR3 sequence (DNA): TGTACCAGCAGCCTCACAGGACAGGGCCATGAAAAACTGTTTTTT. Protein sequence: CTSSLTGQGHEKLFF.

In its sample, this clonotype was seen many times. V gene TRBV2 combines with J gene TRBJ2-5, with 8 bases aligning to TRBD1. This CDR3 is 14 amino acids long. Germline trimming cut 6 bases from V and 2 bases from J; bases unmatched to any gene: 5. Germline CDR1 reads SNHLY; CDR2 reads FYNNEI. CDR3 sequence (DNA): TGTGCCAGCAGCCTGGGACAGGAGCAAGAGACCCAGTACTTC. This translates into CASSLGQEQETQYF.

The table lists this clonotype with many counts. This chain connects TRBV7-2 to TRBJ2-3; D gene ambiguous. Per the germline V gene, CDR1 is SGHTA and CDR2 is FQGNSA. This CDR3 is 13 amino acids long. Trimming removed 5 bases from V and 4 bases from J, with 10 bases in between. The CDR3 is CASSPSASDTQYF. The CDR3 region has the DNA TGTGCCAGCAGCCCGTCGGCGTCAGATACGCAGTATTTT. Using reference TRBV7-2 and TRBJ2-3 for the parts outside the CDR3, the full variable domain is GAGVSQSPSNKVTEKGKDVELRCDPISGHTALYWYRQSLGQGLEFLIYFQGNSAPDKSGLPSDRFSAERTGGSVSTLTIQRTQQEDSAVYLCASSPSASDTQYFGPGTRLTVL.

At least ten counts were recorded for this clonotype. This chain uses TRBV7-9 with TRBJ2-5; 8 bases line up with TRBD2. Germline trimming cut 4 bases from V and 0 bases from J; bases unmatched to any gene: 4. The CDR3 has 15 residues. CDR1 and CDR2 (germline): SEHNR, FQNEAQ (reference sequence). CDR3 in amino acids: CASSSRGGYQETQYF. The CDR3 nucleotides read TGTGCCAGCAGCTCTCGCGGGGGGTACCAAGAGACCCAGTACTTC. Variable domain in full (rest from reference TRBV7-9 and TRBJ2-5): DTGVSQNPRHKITKRGQNVTFRCDPISEHNRLYWYRQTLGQGPEFLTYFQNEAQLEKSRLLSDRFSAERPKGSFSTLEIQRTEQGDSAMYLCASSSRGGYQETQYFGPGTRLLVL.

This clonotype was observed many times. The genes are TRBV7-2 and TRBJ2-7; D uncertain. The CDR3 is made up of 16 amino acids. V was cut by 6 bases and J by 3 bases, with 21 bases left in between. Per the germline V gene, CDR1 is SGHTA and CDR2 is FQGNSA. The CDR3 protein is CASSPDRRARIYEQYF. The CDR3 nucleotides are TGTGCCAGCAGTCCAGACCGAAGAGCCCGGATCTACGAGCAGTACTTC.

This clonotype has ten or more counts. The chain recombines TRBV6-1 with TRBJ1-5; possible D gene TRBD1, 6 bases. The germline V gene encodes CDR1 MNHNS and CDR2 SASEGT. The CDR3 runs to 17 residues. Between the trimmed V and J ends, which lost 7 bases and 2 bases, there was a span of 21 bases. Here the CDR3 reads CASIGERGGPRNQPQHF. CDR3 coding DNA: TGTGCCAGCATCGGAGAGAGGGGGGGCCCCCGCAATCAGCCCCAGCATTTT.

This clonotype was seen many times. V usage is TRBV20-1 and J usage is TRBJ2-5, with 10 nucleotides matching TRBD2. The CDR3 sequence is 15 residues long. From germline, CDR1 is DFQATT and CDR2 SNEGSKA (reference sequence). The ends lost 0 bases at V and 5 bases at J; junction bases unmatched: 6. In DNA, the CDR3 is TGCAGTGCTAGAGACGATAGCGGGGGGTTGGAGACCCAGTACTTC. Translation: CSARDDSGGLETQYF.

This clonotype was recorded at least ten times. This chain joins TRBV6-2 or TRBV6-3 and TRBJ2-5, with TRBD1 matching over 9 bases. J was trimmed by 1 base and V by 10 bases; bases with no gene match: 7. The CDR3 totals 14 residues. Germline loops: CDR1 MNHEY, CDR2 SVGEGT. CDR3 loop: CATATGGSQETQYF. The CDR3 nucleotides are TGTGCCACCGCGACAGGGGGGTCCCAAGAGACCCAGTACTTC.

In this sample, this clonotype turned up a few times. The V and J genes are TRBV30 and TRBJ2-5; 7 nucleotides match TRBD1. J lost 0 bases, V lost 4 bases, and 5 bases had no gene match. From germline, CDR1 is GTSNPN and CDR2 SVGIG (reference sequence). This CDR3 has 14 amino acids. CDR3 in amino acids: CAWNRGGDQETQYF. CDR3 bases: TGTGCCTGGAATCGAGGGGGCGACCAAGAGACCCAGTACTTC. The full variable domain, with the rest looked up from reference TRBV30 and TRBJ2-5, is SQTIHQWPATLVQPVGSPLSLECTVEGTSNPNLYWYRQAAGRGLQLLFYSVGIGQISSEVPQNLSASRPQDRQFILSSKKLLLSDSGFYLCAWNRGGDQETQYFGPGTRLLVL.

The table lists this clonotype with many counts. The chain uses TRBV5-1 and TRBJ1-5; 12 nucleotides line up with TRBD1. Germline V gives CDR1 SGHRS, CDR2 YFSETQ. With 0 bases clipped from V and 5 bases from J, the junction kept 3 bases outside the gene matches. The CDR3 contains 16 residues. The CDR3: CASSLEGTGGDQPQHF. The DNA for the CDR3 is TGCGCCAGCAGCTTGGAGGGGACAGGGGGCGATCAGCCCCAGCATTTT.

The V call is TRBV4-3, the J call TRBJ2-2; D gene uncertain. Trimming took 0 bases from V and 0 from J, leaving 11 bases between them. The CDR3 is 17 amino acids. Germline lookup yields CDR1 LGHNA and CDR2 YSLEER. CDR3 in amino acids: CASSQDPAGANTGELFF. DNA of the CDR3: TGCGCCAGCAGCCAAGATCCGGCCGGCGCGAACACCGGGGAGCTGTTTTTT.

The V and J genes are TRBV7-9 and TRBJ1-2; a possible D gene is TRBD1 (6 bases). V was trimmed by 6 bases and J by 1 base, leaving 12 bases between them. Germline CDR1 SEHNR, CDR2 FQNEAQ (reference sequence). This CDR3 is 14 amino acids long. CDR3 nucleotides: TGTGCCAGCAGTTCGGGACACATTAACTATGGCTACACCTTC. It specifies CASSSGHINYGYTF.

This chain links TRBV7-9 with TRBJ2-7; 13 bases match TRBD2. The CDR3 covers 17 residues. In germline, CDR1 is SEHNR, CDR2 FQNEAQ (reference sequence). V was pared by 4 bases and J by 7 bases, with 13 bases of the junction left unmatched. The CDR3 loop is CASSSGLAGSSYNEQYF. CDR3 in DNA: TGTGCCAGCAGCTCGGGACTAGCGGGGAGCTCCTACAATGAGCAGTACTTC.

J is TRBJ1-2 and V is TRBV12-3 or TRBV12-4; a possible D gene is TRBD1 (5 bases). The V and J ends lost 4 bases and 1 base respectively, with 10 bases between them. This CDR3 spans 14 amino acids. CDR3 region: CASSSRGSNYGYTF. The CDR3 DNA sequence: TGTGCCAGCAGTTCCCGGGGGAGTAACTATGGCTACACCTTC.

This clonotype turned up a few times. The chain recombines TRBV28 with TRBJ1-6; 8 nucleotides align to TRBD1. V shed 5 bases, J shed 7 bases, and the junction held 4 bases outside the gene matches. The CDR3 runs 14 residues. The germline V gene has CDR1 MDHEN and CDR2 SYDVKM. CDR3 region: CASSTDRGNSPLHF. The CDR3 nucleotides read TGTGCCAGCAGTACCGACAGGGGAAATTCACCCCTCCACTTT.

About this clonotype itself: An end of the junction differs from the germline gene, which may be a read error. The CDR3 reads CASSGYRGVGTDMQYF. DNA of the CDR3: TGTGCCAGCAGTGGTTACCGGGGAGTTGGCACAGATATGCAGTATTTT. The rearrangement links TRBV2 to TRBJ2-3; weak D call: TRBD2 (5 bases). The germline gives CDR1 SNHLY, CDR2 FYNNEI. The CDR3 has 16 amino acids.

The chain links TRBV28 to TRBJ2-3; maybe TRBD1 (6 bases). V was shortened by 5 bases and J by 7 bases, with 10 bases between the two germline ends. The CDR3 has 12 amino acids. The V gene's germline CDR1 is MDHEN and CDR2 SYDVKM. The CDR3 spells CASSPGVNTQYF. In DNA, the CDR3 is TGTGCCAGCAGTCCAGGGGTAAATACGCAGTATTTT.

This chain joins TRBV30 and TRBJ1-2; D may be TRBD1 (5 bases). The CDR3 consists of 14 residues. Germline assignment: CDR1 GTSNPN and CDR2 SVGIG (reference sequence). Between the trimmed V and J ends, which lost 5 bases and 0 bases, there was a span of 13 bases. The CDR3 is CAWARDGANYGYTF. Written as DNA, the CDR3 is TGTGCCTGGGCCCGGGACGGCGCTAACTATGGCTACACCTTC.

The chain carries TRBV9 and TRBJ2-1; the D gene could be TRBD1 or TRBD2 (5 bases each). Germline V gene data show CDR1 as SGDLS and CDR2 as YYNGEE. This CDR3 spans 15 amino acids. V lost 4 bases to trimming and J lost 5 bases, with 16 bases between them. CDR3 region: CASSPQGAGDNEQFF. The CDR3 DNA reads TGTGCCAGCAGCCCACAAGGGGCCGGGGACAATGAGCAGTTCTTC.

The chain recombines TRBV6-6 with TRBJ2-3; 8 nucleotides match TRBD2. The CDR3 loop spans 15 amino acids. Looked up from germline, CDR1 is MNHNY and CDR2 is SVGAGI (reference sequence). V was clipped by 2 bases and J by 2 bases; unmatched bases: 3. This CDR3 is CASSYVGGVTDTQYF. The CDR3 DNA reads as TGTGCCAGCAGTTACGTCGGGGGGGTCACAGATACGCAGTATTTT.

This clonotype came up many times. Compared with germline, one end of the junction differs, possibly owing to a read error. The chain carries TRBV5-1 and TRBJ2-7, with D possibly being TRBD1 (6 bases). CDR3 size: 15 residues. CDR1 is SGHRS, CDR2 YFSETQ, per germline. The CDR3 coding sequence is TGCGCAAGCAGAGGGGGAACAGGCCGGACCTACGAGCAGTACTTC. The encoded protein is CASRGGTGRTYEQYF.